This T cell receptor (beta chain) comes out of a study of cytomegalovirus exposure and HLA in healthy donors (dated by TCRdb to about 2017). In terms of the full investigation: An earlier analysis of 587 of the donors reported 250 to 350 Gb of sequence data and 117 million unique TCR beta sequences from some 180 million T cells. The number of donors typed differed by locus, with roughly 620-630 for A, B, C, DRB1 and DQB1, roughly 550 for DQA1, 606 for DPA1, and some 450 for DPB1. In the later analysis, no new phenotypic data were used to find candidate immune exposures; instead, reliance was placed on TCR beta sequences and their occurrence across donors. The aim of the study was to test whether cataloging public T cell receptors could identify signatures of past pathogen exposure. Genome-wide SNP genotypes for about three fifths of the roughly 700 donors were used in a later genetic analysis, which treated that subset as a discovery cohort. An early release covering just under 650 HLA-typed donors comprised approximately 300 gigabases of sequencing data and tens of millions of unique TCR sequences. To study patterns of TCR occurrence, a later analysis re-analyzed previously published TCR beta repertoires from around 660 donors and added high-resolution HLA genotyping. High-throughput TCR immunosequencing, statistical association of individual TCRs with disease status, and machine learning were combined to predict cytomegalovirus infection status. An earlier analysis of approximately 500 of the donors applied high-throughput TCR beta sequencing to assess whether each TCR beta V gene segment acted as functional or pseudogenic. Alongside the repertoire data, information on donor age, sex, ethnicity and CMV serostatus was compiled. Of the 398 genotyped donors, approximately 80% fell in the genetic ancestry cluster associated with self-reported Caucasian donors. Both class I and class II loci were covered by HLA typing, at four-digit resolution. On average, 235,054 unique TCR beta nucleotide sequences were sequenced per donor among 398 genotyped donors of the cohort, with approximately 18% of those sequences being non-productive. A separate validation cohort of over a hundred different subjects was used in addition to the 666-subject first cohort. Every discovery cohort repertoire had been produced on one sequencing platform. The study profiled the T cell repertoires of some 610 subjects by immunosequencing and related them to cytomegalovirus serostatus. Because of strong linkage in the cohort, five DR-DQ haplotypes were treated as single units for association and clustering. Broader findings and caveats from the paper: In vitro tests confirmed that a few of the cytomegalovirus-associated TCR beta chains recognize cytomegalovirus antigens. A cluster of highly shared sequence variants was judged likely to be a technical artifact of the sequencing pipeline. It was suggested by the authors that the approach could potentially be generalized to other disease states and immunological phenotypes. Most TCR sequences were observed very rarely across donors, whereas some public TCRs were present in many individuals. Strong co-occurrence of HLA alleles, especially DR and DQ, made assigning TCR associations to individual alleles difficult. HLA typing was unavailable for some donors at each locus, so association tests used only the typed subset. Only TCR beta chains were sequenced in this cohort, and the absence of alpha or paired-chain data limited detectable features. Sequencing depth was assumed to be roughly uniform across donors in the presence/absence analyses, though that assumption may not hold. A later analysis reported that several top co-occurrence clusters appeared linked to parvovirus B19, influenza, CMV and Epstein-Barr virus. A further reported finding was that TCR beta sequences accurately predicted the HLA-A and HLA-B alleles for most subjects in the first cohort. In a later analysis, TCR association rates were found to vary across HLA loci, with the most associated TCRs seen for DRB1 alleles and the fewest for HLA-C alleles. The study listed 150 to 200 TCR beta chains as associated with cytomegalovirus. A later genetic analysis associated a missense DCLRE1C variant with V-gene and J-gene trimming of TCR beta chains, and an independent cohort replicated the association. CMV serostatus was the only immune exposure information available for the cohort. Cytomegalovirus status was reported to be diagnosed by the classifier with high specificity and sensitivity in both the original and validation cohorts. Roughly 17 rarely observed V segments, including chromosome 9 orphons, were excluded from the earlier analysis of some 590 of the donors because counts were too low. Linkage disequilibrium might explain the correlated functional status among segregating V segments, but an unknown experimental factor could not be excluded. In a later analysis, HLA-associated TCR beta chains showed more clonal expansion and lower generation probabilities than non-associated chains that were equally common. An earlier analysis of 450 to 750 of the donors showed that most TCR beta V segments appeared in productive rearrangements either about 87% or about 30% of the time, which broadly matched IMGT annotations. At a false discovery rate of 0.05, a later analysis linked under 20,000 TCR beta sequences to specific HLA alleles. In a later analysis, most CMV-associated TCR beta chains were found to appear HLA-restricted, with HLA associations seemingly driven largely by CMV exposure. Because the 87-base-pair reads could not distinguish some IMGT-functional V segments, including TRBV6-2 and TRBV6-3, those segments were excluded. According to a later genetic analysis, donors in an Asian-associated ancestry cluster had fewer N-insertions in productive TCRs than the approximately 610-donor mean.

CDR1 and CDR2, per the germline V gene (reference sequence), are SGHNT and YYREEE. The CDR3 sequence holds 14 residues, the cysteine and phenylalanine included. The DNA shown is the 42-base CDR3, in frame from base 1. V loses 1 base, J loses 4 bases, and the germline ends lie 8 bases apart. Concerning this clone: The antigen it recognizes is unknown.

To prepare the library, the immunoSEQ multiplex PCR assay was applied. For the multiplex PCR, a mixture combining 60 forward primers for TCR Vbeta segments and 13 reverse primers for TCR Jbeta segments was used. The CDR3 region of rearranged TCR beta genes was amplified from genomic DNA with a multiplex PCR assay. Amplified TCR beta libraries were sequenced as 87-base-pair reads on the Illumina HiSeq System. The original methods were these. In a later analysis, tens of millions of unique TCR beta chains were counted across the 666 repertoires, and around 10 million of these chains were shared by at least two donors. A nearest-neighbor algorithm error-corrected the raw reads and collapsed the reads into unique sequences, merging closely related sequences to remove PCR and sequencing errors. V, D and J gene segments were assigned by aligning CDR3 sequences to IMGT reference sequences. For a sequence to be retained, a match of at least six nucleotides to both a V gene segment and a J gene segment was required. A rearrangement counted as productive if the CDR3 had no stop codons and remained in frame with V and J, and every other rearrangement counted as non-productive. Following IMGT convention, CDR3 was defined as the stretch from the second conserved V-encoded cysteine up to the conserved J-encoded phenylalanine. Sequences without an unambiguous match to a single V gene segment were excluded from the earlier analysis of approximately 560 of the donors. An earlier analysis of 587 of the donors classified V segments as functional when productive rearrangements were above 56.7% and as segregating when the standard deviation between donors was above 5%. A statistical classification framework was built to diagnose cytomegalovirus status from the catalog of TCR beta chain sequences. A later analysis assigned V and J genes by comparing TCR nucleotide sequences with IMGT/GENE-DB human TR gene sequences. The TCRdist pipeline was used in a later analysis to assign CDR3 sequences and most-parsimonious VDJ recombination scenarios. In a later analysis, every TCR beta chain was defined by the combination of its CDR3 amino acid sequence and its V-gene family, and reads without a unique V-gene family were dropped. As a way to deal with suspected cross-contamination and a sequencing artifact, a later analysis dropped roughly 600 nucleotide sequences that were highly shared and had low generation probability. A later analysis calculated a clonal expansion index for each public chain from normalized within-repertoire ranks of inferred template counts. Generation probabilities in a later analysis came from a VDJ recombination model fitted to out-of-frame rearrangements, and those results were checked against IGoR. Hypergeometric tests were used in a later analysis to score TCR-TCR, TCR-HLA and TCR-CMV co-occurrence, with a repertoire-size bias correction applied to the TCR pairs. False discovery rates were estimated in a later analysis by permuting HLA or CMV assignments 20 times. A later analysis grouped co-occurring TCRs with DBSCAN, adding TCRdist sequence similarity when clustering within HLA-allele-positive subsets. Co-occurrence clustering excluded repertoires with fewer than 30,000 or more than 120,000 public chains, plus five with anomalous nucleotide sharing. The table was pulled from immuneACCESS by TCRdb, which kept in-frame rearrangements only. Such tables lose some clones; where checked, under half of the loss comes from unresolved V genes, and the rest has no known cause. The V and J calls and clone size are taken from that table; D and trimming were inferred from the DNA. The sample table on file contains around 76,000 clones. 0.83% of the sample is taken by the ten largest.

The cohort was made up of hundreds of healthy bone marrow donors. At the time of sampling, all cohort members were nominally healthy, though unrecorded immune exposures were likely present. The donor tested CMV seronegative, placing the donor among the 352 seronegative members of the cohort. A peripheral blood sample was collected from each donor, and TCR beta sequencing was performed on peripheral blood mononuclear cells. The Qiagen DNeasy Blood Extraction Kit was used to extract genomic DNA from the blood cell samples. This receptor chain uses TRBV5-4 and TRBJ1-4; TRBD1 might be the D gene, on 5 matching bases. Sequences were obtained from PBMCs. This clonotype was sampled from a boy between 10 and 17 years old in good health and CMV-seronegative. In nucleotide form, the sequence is TGTGCCAGCAGCTTGTGGGGGGTTAATGAAAAACTGTTTTTT. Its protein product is CASSLWGVNEKLFF.